Described below is a single TCR beta chain sequence and its context. The CDR3 runs 13 residues. CDR1 and CDR2 from the germline V gene are DFQATT and SNEGSKA (reference sequence). Trimming shortened V by 0 bases and J by 1 base, and 6 bases separated the two germline ends. The data were obtained in a study of blood T cells in healthy people across ages. With each sample, at least 5 micrograms of total RNA were extracted. A second about 7 to 11 cycle PCR used barcoded and J-beta primers. The template-switch adaptor was a 5' adaptor with 12 random nucleotides. It tagged each cDNA molecule. A minimum of 2.5 million CDR3-containing paired-end reads was obtained for each sample. TCRdb processed the 5' RACE reads anew with MiXCR; each CDR3 protein has one entry. This table holds 580,000 or so distinct CDR3 sequences, around 48% found once.

The V and J genes are TRBV20-1 and TRBJ1-2; perhaps TRBD1 as D (6 bases). This TCR came from a man of 80 years or more in good health. Specimen: blood. CDR3 coding DNA: TGCAGTGCTAGAGAAGGGGGTAACTATGGCTACACCTTC. Amino acids: CSAREGGNYGYTF.